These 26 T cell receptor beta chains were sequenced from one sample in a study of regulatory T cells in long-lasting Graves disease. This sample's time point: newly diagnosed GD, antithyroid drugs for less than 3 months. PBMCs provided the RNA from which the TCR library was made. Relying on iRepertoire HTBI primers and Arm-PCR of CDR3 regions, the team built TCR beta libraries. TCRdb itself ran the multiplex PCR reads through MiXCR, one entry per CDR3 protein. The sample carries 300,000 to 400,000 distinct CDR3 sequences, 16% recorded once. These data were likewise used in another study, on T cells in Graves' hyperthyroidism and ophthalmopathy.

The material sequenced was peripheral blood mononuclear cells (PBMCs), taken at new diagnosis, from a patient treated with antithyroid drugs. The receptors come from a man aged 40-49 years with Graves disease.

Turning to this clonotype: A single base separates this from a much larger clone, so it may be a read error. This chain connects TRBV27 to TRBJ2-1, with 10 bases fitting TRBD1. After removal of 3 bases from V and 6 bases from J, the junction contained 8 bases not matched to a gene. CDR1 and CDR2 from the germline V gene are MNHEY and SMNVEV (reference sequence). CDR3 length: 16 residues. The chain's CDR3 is CASSFMDRGLCNEQFF. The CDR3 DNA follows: TGTGCCAGCAGTTTCATGGACAGGGGGTTATGCAATGAGCAGTTCTTC.

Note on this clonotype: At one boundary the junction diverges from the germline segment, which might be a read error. CDR3 bases: TGCGCCAGCAGCCAAGATCAATCGGTCGCGAAGAACACCGGGGAGCTGTCTTTT. As protein: CASSQDQSVAKNTGELSF. The genes are TRBV4-3 and TRBJ2-2; a possible D gene is TRBD2 (5 bases). Germline values: CDR1 LGHNA, CDR2 YSLEER. The CDR3 is 18 residues long.

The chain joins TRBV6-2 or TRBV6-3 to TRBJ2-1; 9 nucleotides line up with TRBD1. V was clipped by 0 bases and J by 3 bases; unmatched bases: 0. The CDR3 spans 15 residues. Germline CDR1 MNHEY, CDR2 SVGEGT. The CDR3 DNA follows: TGTGCCAGCAGTTACTCGGGACAGGGCTACAATGAGCAGTTCTTC. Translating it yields CASSYSGQGYNEQFF.

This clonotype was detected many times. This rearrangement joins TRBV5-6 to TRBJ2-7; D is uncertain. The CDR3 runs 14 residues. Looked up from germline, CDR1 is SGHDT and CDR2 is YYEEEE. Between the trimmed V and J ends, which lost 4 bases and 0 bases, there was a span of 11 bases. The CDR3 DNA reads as TGTGCCAGCAGCCCCCTCGCCCTCTCCTACGAGCAGTACTTC. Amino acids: CASSPLALSYEQYF. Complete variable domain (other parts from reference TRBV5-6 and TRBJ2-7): DAGVTQSPTHLIKTRGQQVTLRCSPKSGHDTVSWYQQALGQGPQFIFQYYEEEERQRGNFPDRFSGHQFPNYSSELNVNALLLGDSALYLCASSPLALSYEQYFGPGTRLTVT.

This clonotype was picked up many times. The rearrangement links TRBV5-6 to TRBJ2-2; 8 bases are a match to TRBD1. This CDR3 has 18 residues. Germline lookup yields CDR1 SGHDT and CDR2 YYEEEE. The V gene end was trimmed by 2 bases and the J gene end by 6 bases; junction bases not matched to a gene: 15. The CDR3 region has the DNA TGTGCCAGCAGCTTTCGGGATTGGACAGGGCGTTTCCCCGGGGAGCTGTTTTTT. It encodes CASSFRDWTGRFPGELFF. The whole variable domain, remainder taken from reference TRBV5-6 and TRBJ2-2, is DAGVTQSPTHLIKTRGQQVTLRCSPKSGHDTVSWYQQALGQGPQFIFQYYEEEERQRGNFPDRFSGHQFPNYSSELNVNALLLGDSALYLCASSFRDWTGRFPGELFFGEGSRLTVL.

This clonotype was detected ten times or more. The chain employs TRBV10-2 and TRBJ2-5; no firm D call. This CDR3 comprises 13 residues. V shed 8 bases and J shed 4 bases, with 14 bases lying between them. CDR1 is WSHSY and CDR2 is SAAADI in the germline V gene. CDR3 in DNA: TGCGCCAGCCTTGTAAGGAGAGGAGAGACCCAGTACTTC. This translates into CASLVRRGETQYF.

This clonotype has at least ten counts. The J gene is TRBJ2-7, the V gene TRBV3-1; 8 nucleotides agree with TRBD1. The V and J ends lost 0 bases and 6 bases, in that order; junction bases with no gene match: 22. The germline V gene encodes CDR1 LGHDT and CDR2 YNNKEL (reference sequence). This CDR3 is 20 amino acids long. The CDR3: CASSQDRYWLRDRWPSEQYF. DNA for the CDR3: TGTGCCAGCAGCCAAGATCGCTATTGGCTCAGGGACAGGTGGCCGAGCGAGCAGTACTTC.

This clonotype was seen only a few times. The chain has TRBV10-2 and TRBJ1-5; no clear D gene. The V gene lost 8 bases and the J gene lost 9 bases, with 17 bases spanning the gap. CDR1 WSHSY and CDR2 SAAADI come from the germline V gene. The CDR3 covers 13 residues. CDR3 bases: TGCGCCAGCGCGATCCAGGATTCCCTGCCCCAGCATTTT. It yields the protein CASAIQDSLPQHF.

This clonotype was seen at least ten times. The CDR3 bases are TGTGCCAGCAGCTTATGGGGGGGACAGCCCCAGCATTTT. Protein product: CASSLWGGQPQHF. The chain joins TRBV7-2 to TRBJ1-5; TRBD1 is a possible D gene (5 bases). The V end was cut by 2 bases, the J end by 7 bases, with 9 bases between. The germline V gene has CDR1 SGHTA and CDR2 FQGNSA. CDR3 size: 13 residues.

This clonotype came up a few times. CDR3 in DNA: TGTGCCAGCAGCGCCGGACAGAGCTGGGCAGATACGCAGTATTTT. The encoded protein is CASSAGQSWADTQYF. The chain has TRBV6-1 and TRBJ2-3, with D maybe TRBD1 (6 bases). The CDR3 totals 15 residues. Germline CDR1 reads MNHNS; CDR2 reads SASEGT. Trimming cost V 6 bases and J 4 bases, with 17 bases left between them.

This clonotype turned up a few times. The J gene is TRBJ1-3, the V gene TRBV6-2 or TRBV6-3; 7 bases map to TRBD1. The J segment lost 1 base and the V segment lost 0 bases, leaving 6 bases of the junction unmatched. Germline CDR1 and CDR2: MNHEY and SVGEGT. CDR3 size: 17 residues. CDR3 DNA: TGTGCCAGCAGTTACTCGACAGGGTATAAATCTGGAAACACCATATATTTT. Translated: CASSYSTGYKSGNTIYF.

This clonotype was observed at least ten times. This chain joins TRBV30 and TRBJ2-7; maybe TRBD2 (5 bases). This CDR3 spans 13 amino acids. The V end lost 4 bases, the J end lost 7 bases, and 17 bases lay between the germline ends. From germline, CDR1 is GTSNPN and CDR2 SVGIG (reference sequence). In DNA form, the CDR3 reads TGTGCCTGGACCCCCGTGAGGGTGGGGGAGCAGTACTTC. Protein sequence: CAWTPVRVGEQYF.

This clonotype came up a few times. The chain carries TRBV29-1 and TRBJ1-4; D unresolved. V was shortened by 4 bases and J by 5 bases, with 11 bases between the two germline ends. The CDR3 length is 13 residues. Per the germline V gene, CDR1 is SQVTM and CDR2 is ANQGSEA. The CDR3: CSVGSQENEKLFF. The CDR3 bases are TGCAGCGTTGGCTCCCAGGAAAATGAAAAACTGTTTTTT. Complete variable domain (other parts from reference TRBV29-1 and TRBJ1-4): SAVISQKPSRDICQRGTSLTIQCQVDSQVTMMFWYRQQPGQSLTLIATANQGSEATYESGFVIDKFPISRPNLTFSTLTVSNMSPEDSSIYLCSVGSQENEKLFFGSGTQLSVL.

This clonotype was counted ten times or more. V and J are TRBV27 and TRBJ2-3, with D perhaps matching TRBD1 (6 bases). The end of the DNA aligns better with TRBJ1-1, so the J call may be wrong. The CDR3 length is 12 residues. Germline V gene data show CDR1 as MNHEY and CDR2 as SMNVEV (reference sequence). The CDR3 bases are TGTGCCAGCAGTTTCTCTCAGGGGCCGGCTTTCTTT. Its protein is CASSFSQGPAFF.

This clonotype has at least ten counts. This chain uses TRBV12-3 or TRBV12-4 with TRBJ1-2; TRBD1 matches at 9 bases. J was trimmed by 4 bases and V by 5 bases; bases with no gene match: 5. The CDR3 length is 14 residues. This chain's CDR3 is CASSRQGVIYGYTF. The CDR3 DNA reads TGTGCCAGCAGTAGACAGGGGGTGATCTATGGCTACACCTTC.

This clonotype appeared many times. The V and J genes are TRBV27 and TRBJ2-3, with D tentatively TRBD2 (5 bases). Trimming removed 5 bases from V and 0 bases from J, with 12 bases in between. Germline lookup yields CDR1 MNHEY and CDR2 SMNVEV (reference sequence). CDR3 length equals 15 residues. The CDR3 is CASSPQTKSTDTQYF. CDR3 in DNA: TGTGCCAGCAGTCCGCAGACTAAAAGCACAGATACGCAGTATTTT.

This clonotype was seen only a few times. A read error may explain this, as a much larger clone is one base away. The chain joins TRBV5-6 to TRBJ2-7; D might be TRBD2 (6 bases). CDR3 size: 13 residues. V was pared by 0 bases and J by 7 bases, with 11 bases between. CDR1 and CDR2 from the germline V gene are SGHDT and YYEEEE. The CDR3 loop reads CASSLERRGEQYF. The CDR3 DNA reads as TGTGCCAGCAGCTTGGAAAGGAGGGGTGAGCAGTACTTC. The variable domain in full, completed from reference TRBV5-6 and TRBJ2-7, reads DAGVTQSPTHLIKTRGQQVTLRCSPKSGHDTVSWYQQALGQGPQFIFQYYEEEERQRGNFPDRFSGHQFPNYSSELNVNALLLGDSALYLCASSLERRGEQYFGPGTRLTVT.

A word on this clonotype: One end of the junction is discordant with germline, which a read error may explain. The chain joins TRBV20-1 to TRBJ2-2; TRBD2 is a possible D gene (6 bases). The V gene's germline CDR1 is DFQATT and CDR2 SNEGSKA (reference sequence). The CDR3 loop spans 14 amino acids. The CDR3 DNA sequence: TGCAGTGCTCGGAAAGGCCCCTCCACCGGGGGGCTGTTTTTT. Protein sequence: CSARKGPSTGGLFF.

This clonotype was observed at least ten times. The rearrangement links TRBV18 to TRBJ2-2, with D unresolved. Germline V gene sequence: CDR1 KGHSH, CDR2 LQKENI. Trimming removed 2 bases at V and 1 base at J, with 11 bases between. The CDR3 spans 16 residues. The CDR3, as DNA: TGTGCCAGCTCACCATCTTTCACGTTGAACACCGGGGAGCTGTTTTTT. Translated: CASSPSFTLNTGELFF.

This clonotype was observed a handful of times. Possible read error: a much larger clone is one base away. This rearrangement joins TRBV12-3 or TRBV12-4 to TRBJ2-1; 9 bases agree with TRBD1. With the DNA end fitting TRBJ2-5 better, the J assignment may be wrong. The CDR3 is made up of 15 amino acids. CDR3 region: CASSLRTGVKETQYF. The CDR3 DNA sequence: TGTGCCAGCAGTTTAAGGACAGGGGTGAAGGAGACCCAGTACTTC.

This CDR3 is CASSYSSVRGGGTQYF. The DNA of the CDR3 is TGTGCCAGCAGTTACTCGAGTGTCAGGGGGGGGGGTACGCAGTATTTT. The chain carries TRBV6-5 and TRBJ2-3; D tentatively fits TRBD1 or TRBD2 (7 bases each). The V end lost 0 bases, the J end lost 8 bases, and 18 bases lay between the germline ends. CDR1 MNHEY and CDR2 SVGAGI come from the germline V gene. The length of the CDR3 is 16 residues.

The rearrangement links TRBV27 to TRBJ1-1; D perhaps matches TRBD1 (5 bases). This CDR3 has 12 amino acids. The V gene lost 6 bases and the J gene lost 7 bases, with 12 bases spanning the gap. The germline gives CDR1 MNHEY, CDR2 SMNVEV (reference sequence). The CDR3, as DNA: TGTGCCAGCAGGTTACGTGACAGTGAAGCTTTCTTT. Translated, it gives CASRLRDSEAFF.

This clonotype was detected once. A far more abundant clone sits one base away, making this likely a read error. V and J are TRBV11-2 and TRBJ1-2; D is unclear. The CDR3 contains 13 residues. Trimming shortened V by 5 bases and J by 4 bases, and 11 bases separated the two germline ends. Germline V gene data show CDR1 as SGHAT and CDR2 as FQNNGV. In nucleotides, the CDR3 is TGTGCCAGCAGCGCACCGAGGCCCTATGGCTACACCTTC. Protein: CASSAPRPYGYTF.

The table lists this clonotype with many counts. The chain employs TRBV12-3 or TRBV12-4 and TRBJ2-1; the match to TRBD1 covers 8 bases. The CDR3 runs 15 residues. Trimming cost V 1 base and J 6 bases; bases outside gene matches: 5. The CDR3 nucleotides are TGTGCCAGCAGTTTAGTGCAGGGGGCAACCAATGAGCAGTTCTTC. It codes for CASSLVQGATNEQFF.

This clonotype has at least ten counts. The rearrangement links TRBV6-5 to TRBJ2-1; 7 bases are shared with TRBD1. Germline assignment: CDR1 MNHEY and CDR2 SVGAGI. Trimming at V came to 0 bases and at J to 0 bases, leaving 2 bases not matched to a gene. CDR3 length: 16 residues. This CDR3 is CASSYSPGGSYNEQFF. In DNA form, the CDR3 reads TGTGCCAGCAGTTACTCCCCAGGGGGCTCCTACAATGAGCAGTTCTTC.

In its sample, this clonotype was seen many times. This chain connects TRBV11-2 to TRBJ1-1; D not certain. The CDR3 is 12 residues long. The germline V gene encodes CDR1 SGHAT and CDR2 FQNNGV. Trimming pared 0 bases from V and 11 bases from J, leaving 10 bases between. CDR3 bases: TGTGCCAGCAGCTTAGAGGCATCCCAGGCTTTCTTT. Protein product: CASSLEASQAFF.